This is a list of T cell receptor beta chains from one sample in a study of shared T cell receptors in the human thymus. TCRdb's table, derived via immunoSEQ multiplex PCR, lists solely in-frame clones and lacks some. The sample carries about 730,000 clones, roughly 88% recorded once. This sample was also put to use in a study of human thymus T cells.

Sequenced material: thymocytes. The receptor source for this set is a girl under two years old with a congenital heart defect. CDR3s include the opening cysteine and the closing phenylalanine or tryptophan. D genes are given only for firm matches. Some rows have no size entry. The others give once, few or many, or a class for an expanded clone.

clone_size	d_call	v_call	j_call	cdr3_length	cdr3_aa	cdr3_nt
.	.	TRBV10-3	TRBJ2-2	15	CAISEQGARTGELFF	TGTGCCATCAGTGAACAGGGAGCTCGCACCGGGGAGCTGTTTTTT
.	TRBD2	TRBV6-1	TRBJ2-3	15	CASRRTSGAADTQYF	TGTGCCAGCAGGCGGACTAGCGGGGCCGCAGATACGCAGTATTTT
.	TRBD1	TRBV4-3	TRBJ2-7	16	CASSQSPGQGAVEQYF	TGCGCCAGCAGCCAATCACCGGGACAGGGGGCTGTCGAGCAGTACTTC
.	.	TRBV20-1	TRBJ2-7	11	CSATQGYEQYF	TGCAGTGCTACGCAGGGTTACGAGCAGTACTTC
few	TRBD1	TRBV28	TRBJ2-1	15	CASSPGTGIYYEQFF	TGTGCCAGCAGTCCCGGGACAGGGATATATTATGAGCAGTTCTTC
.	.	TRBV27	TRBJ1-2	13	CASSGGPHNGYTF	TGTGCCAGCAGCGGGGGGCCCCACAATGGCTACACCTTC
.	TRBD1	TRBV4-1	TRBJ1-6	17	CASSQGTGEGRETPLHF	TGCGCCAGCAGCCAAGGGACAGGGGAGGGTCGGGAGACACCCCTCCACTTT
.	TRBD1	TRBV4-1	TRBJ1-5	16	CASSPSPDRGDRTQHF	TGCGCCAGCAGCCCATCCCCCGACAGGGGGGATCGAACCCAGCATTTT
.	.	TRBV18	TRBJ2-5	15	CASSPNRWAQETQYF	TGTGCCAGCTCACCAAATCGGTGGGCCCAAGAGACCCAGTACTTC
few	TRBD1	TRBV5-4	TRBJ2-3	14	CASSGGTGDDTQYF	TGTGCCAGCAGCGGGGGGACAGGGGACGATACGCAGTATTTT